The entry below gives a single TCR delta chain sequence along with its context. The mismatch at residue 3 between this DNA's translation and the TCRdb protein of a much larger clone likely reflects a read error; the protein shown is translated from the DNA. TCRdb re-processed the multiplex PCR reads using CATT. The sample lists 85,000 to 90,000 delta-chain clones; over 1.3% were seen once. The data were taken from a study of γδ T cells in repeated Plasmodium falciparum infection. Turning to the study itself: The natural-infection arm compared Malian children under seasonal malaria with matched Australian children. Malian gammadelta TCRs were studied during no-transmission periods and across acute malaria episodes. Over about 610 days, donors received four mosquito-bite P. falciparum NF54 infections.

Vgamma9/Vdelta2+ and Vdelta2-negative gammadelta T cells were flow-sorted from PBMC for bulk sequencing. The CDR3 runs 19 residues. CDR1 and CDR2 (germline): GEAIGNYY, EKD. This chain uses TRDV2 with TRDJ1; 11 bases line up with TRDD3. This TCR came from a pool of human donors (malaria-infected and uninfected, not separated). Sequences were obtained from gamma-delta T cells from blood. The CDR3 DNA follows: TGTGCCTTTGACACTGTTGGGGGATACGAGGGGGGATACACCGATAAACTCATCTTT. This codes for CAFDTVGGYEGGYTDKLIF.